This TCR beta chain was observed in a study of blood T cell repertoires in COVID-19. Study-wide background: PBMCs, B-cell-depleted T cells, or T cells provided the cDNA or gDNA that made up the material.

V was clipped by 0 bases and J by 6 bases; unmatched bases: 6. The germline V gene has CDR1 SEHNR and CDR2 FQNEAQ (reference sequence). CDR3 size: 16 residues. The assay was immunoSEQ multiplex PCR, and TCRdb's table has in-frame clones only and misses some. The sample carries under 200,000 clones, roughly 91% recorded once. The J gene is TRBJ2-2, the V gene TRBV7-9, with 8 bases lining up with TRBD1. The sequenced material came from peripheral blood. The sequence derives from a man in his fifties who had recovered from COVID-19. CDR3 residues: CASSLALDRGSGELFF. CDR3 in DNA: TGTGCCAGCAGCTTAGCCCTAGACAGGGGATCCGGGGAGCTGTTTTTT.